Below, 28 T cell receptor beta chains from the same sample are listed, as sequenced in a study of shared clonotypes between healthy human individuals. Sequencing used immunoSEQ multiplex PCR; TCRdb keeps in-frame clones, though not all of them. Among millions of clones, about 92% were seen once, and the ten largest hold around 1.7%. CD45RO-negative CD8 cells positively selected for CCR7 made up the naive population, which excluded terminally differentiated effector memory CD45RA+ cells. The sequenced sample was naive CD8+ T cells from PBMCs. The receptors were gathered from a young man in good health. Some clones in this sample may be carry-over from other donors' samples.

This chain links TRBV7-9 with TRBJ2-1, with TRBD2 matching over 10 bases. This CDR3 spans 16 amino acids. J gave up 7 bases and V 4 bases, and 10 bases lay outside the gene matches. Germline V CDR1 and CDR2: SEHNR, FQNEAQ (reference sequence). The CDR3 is CASSSSSGRVGNEQFF. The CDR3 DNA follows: TGTGCCAGCAGCTCGTCGAGCGGGAGGGTAGGGAATGAGCAGTTCTTC.

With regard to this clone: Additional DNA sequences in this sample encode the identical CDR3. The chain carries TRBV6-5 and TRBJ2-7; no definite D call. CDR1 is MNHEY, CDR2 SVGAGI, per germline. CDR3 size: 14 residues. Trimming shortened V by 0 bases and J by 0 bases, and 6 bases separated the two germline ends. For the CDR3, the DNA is TGTGCCAGCAGTTACTCGGGCGCCTCCTACGAGCAGTACTTC. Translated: CASSYSGASYEQYF.

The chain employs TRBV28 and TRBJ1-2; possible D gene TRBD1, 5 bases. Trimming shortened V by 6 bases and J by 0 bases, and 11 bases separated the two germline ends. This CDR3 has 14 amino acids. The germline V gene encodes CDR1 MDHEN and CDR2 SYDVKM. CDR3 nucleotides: TGTGCCAGCAGACAACAGGTAGCTAACTATGGCTACACCTTC. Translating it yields CASRQQVANYGYTF.

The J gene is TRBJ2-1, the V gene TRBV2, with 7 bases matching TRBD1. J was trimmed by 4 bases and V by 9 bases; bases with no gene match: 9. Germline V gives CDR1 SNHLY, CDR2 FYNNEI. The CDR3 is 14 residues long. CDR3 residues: CARPLGGEYNEQFF. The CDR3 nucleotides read TGTGCCAGGCCTCTAGGGGGCGAATACAATGAGCAGTTCTTC.

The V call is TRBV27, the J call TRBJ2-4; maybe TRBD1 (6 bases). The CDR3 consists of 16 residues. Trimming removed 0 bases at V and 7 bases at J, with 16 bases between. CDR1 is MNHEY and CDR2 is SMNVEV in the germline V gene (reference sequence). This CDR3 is CASSLSPGVGANIQYF. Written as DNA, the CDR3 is TGTGCCAGCAGTTTATCCCCCGGGGTGGGGGCGAACATTCAGTACTTC.

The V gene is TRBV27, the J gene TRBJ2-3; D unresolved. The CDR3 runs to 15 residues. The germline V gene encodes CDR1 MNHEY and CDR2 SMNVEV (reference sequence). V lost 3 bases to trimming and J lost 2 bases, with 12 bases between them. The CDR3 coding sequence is TGTGCCAGCAGTTTTCGGCTCCAGGACACAGATACGCAGTATTTT. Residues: CASSFRLQDTDTQYF.

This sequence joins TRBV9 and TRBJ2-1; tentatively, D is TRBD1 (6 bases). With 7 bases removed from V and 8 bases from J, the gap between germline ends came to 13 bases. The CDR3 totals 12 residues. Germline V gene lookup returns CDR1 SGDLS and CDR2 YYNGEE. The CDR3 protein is CASGGLRDEQFF. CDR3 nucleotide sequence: TGTGCCAGCGGGGGCTTGCGGGATGAGCAGTTCTTC.

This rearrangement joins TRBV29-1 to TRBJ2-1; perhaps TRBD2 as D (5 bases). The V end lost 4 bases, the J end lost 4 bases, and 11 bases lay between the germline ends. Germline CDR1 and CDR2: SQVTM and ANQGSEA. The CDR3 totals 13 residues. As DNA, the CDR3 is TGCAGCGTTGCGGGGTACCAGTACAATGAGCAGTTCTTC. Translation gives CSVAGYQYNEQFF.

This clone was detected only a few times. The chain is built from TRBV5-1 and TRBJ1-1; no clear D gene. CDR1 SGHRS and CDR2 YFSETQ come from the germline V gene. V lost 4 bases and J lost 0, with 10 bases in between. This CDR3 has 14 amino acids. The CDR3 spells CASSDHEMNTEAFF. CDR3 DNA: TGCGCCAGCAGCGATCATGAGATGAACACTGAAGCTTTCTTT. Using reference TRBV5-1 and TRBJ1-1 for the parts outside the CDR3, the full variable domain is KAGVTQTPRYLIKTRGQQVTLSCSPISGHRSVSWYQQTPGQGLQFLFEYFSETQRNKGNFPGRFSGRQFSNSRSEMNVSTLELGDSALYLCASSDHEMNTEAFFGQGTRLTVV.

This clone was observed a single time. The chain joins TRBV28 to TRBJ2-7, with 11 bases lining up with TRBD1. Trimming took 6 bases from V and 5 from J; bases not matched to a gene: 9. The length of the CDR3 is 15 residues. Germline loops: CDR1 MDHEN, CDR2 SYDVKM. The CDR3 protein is CASSPDRGLLDEQYF. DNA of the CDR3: TGTGCCAGCAGCCCGGACAGGGGGCTGTTAGACGAGCAGTACTTC.

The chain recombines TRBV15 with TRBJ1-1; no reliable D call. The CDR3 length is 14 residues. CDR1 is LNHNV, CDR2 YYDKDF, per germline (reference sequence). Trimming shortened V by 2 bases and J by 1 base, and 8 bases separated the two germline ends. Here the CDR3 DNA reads TGTGCCACCAGCAGACGCGGTGGGAACACTGAAGCTTTCTTT. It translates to CATSRRGGNTEAFF.

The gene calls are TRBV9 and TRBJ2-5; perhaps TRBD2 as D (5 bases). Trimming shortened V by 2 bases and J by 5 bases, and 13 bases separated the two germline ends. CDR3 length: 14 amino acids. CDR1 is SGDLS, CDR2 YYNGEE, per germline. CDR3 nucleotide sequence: TGTGCCAGCAGCGTCGGGGTGGCGAGGGAGACCCAGTACTTC. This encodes CASSVGVARETQYF.

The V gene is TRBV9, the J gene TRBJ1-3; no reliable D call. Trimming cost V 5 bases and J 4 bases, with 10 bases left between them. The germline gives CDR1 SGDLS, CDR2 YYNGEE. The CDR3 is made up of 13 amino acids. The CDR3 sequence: CASSDLPGNTIYF. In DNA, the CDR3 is TGTGCCAGCAGTGATTTACCCGGAAACACCATATATTTT.

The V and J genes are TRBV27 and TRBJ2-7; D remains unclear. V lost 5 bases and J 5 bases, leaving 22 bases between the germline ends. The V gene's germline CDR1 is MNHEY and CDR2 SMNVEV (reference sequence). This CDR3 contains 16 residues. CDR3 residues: CASSPSLGEFVHEQYF. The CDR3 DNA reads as TGTGCCAGCAGTCCCTCCCTTGGGGAATTCGTCCACGAGCAGTACTTC.

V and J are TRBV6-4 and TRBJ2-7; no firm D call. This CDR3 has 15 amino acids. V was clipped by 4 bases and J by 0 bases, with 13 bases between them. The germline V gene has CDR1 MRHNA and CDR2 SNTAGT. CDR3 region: CASSADPHPSYEQYF. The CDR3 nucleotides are TGTGCCAGCAGTGCGGACCCTCATCCCTCCTACGAGCAGTACTTC.

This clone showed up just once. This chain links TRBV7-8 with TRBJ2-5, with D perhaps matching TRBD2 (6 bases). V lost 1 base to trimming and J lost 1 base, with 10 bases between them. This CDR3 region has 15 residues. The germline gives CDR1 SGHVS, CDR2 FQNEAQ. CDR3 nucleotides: TGTGCCAGCAGCTTAGTGGCTAGCGTCCAAGAGACCCAGTACTTC. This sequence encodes CASSLVASVQETQYF.

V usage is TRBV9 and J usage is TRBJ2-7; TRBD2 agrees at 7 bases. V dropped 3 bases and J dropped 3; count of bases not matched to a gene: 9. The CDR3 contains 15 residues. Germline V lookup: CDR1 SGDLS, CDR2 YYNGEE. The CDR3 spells CASSAPGEGNYEQYF. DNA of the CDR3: TGTGCCAGCAGCGCCCCCGGGGAGGGCAACTACGAGCAGTACTTC.

CDR3 in DNA: TGTGCCAGCAGCCAAATCTCGGGTTCGGCGGGAGTCTACAATGAGCAGTTCTTC. Protein: CASSQISGSAGVYNEQFF. The V call is TRBV14, the J call TRBJ2-1, with 7 bases that match TRBD2. J was trimmed by 3 bases and V by 2 bases; bases with no gene match: 13. CDR1 SGHDN and CDR2 FVKESK come from the germline V gene. The CDR3 length is 18 residues.

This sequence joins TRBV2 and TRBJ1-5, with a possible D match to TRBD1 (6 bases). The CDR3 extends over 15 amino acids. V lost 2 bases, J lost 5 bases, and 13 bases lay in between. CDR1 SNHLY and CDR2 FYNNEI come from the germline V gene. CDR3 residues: CASSERDTTYQPQHF. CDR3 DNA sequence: TGTGCCAGCAGTGAACGGGACACTACTTATCAGCCCCAGCATTTT.

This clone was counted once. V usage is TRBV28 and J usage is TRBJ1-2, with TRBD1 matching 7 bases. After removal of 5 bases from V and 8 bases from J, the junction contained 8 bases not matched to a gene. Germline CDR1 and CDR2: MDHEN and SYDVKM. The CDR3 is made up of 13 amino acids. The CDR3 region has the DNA TGTGCCAGCAGTAACCAGGGGGTATGGGGCTACACCTTC. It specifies CASSNQGVWGYTF.

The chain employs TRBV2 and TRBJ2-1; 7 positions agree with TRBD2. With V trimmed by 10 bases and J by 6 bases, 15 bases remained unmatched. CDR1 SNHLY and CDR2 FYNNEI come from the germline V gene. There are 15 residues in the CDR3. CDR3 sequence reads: CATLGAGDVRNEQFF. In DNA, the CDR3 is TGTGCCACCCTAGGTGCGGGAGACGTCCGCAATGAGCAGTTCTTC.

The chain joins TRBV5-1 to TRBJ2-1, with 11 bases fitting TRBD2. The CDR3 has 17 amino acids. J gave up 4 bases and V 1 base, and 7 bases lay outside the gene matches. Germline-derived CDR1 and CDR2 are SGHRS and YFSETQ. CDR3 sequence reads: CASSLTSGRKGYNEQFF. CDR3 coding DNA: TGCGCCAGCAGCTTGACTAGCGGGAGAAAAGGTTACAATGAGCAGTTCTTC.

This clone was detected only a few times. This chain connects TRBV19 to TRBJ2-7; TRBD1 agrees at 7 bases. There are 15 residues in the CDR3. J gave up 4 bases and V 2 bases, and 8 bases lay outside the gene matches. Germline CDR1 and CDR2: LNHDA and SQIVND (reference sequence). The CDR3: CASSISRDSGYEQYF. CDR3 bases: TGTGCCAGTAGTATAAGCCGGGACAGTGGGTACGAGCAGTACTTC.

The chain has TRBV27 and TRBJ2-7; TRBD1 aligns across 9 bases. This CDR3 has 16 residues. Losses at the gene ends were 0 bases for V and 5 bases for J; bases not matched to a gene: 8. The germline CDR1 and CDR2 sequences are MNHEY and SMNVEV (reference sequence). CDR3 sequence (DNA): TGTGCCAGCAGTTTATCACCCGGGACAGGGAACCACGAGCAGTACTTC. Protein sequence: CASSLSPGTGNHEQYF.

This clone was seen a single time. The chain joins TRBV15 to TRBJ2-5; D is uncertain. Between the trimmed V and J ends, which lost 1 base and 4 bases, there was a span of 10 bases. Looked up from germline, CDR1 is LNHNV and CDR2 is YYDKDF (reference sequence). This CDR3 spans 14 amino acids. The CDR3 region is CATSRVIWGETQYF. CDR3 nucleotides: TGTGCCACCAGCAGAGTTATTTGGGGAGAGACCCAGTACTTC. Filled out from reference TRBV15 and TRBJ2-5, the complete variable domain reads DAMVIQNPRYQVTQFGKPVTLSCSQTLNHNVMYWYQQKSSQAPKLLFHYYDKDFNNEADTPDNFQSRRPNTSFCFLDIRSPGLGDTAMYLCATSRVIWGETQYFGPGTRLLVL.

DNA of the CDR3: TGTGCCAGCATCGGTCTAGCGGGCTACAATGAGCAGTTCTTC. Protein: CASIGLAGYNEQFF. The V gene is TRBV2, the J gene TRBJ2-1, with TRBD2 matching over 8 bases. After removal of 7 bases from V and 3 bases from J, the junction contained 5 bases not matched to a gene. The germline V gene encodes CDR1 SNHLY and CDR2 FYNNEI. The length of the CDR3 is 14 residues.

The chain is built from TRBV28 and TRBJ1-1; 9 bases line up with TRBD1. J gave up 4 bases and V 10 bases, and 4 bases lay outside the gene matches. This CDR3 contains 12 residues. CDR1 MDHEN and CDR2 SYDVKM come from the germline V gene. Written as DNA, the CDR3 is TGTGCCATCCAACAGGGGGCCACTGAAGCTTTCTTT. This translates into CAIQQGATEAFF.

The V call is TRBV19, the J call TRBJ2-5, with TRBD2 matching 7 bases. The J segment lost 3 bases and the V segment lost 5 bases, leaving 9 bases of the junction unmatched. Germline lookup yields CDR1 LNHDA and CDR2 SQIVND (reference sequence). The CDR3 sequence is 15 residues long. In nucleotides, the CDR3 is TGTGCCAGTAGTGTAACGACTAGCTTCGAAGAGACCCAGTACTTC. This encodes CASSVTTSFEETQYF.